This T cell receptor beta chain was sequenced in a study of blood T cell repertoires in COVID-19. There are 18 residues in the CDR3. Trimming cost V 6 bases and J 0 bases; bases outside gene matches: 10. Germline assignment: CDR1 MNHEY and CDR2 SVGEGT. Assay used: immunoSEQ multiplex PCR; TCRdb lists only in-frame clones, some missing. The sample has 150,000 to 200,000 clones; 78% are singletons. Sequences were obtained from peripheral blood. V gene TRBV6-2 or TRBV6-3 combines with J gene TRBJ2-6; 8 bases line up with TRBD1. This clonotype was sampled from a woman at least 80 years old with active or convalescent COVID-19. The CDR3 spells CASSKLRDRFSGANVLTF. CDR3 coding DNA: TGTGCCAGCAGCAAACTCCGGGACAGGTTCTCTGGGGCCAACGTCCTGACTTTC.